Listed below are T cell receptor beta chains from one sample, sequenced in a study of breast tumors, draining lymph nodes, adjacent tissues. MiXCR, run by TCRdb on the multiplex PCR reads, gives a single entry per CDR3 protein. Here the sample spans around 150,000 distinct CDR3 sequences, 20% to 25% being singletons. The source material was axillary lymph node tissue. The receptors shown here come from a female donor with breast cancer. Some clones in this sample may be carry-over from other donors' samples. CDR3s include the opening cysteine and the closing phenylalanine or tryptophan. D genes are given only for firm matches. Size tells how often a clone was seen (once, few, many) or the class of an expanded clone, and some rows leave it out.

d_call	v_call	clone_size	j_call	cdr3_nt	cdr3_aa
.	TRBV27	many	TRBJ2-7	TGTGCCAGCAGTCCGCTCACAGGGAGGGTGTACTTC	CASSPLTGRVYF
.	TRBV6-5	many	TRBJ2-1	TGTGCCAGCAGCCGGGACCCGAACAATGAGCAGTTCTTC	CASSRDPNNEQFF
.	TRBV29-1	many	TRBJ2-1	TGCAGCGTTGAAGCGGGCGGTCGCTCCTACAATGAGCAGTTCTTC	CSVEAGGRSYNEQFF
.	TRBV20-1	many	TRBJ2-3	TGCAGTGCTAGAGATCCCGGACTTCGCACAGATACGCAGTATTTT	CSARDPGLRTDTQYF
TRBD2	TRBV4-2	many	TRBJ2-1	TGTGCCAGCAGCCAAGAGGTCAGCGGGAGTTCGGAGCAGTTCTTC	CASSQEVSGSSEQFF
.	TRBV10-3	few	TRBJ1-4	TGTGCCATCAGTGACGGGGGGAAGGTTGGTGAAGAACTGTTTTTT	CAISDGGKVGEELFF
TRBD1	TRBV19	many	TRBJ1-2	TGTGCCAGTAGTACGACAGGGTGGGATAATGGCTACACCTTC	CASSTTGWDNGYTF
TRBD1	TRBV11-1	.	TRBJ1-5	TGTGCCAGCAGCTTGATACCGGGAGGGACAGATACGCAGCATTTT	CASSLIPGGTDTQHF
.	TRBV6-1	many	TRBJ2-2	TGTGCCAGCAGTGATTGGAGCCGAGGTGCCACCGGGGAGCTGTTTTTT	CASSDWSRGATGELFF
TRBD2	TRBV6-1	many	TRBJ2-3	TGTGCCAGCAAGGGTAGCGGGAGGGCCGGCACAGATACGCAGTATTTT	CASKGSGRAGTDTQYF
TRBD2	TRBV10-3	.	TRBJ2-1	TGTGCCATCAGTGAGTGGCTAGCGGGAGGATACAATGAGCAGTTCTTC	CAISEWLAGGYNEQFF
TRBD2	TRBV20-1	many	TRBJ2-5	TGCAGTGCTAGAGATCTGGGCGGGAGCTTCGAGACCCAGTACTTC	CSARDLGGSFETQYF
TRBD1	TRBV30	.	TRBJ2-2	TGTGCCTGGAGTGCGACAAGTTGGGACAGGGTGCCCGGGGAGCTGTTTTTT	CAWSATSWDRVPGELFF
TRBD1	TRBV24-1	many	TRBJ2-2	TGTGCCACCAGTCCTGACAGGGGGCGCGTTAGCACCGGGGAGCTGTTTTTT	CATSPDRGRVSTGELFF
.	TRBV9	many	TRBJ2-3	TGTGCCAGCAGCGTAGGGCAGGGAAGCACAGATACGCAGTATTTT	CASSVGQGSTDTQYF
TRBD2	TRBV28	.	TRBJ2-1	TGTGCCAGCAGGTCATCCGTTGGACTAGCGGGAGGGTTGTACAATGAGCAGTTCTTC	CASRSSVGLAGGLYNEQFF
.	TRBV5-6	many	TRBJ2-2	TGTGCCAGCAGCTTGGCACAGGGGAACACCGGGGAGCTGTTTTTT	CASSLAQGNTGELFF
TRBD2	TRBV4-1	many	TRBJ2-7	TGCGCCAGCAGCCACCTAGCGGGAGGTCGGTACGAGCAGTACTTC	CASSHLAGGRYEQYF
.	TRBV7-3	many	TRBJ2-7	TGTGCCAGCAGCCCCAGGGAGGAAGCTAGGCACGAGCAGTACTTC	CASSPREEARHEQYF
TRBD1	TRBV6-5	few	TRBJ2-7	TGTGCCAGCAGTATGACAGGGGGCGTCCAGGGCGAGCAGTACTTC	CASSMTGGVQGEQYF
TRBD2	TRBV19	many	TRBJ2-1	TGTGCCAGTACTCGGGCTAGCGGGAGCTCCTACAATGAGCAGTTCTTC	CASTRASGSSYNEQFF
TRBD1	TRBV28	.	TRBJ2-1	TGTGCCAGCAGTTTACGGGACAGGGGGCCGGTCGTCCCGGAGGATGAGCAGTTCTTC	CASSLRDRGPVVPEDEQFF
TRBD2	TRBV7-2	.	TRBJ2-1	TGTGCCAGCAGCTTACGGTGGACTAGCGGAGCAACTTTCAATGAGCAGTTCTTC	CASSLRWTSGATFNEQFF
TRBD1	TRBV7-3	many	TRBJ2-3	TGTGCCAGCAGCTCCCAAAAGCCAACCGGGACAGGGACCCGAGATACGCAGTATTTT	CASSSQKPTGTGTRDTQYF
.	TRBV7-2	many	TRBJ2-3	TGTGCCAGCAGCTCAGCAGATACGCAGTATTTT	CASSSADTQYF
TRBD2	TRBV5-1	.	TRBJ2-1	TGCGCCAACAGCCAGAGAAGACTAGCGGGTTACAATGAGCAGTTCTTC	CANSQRRLAGYNEQFF
.	TRBV4-1	many	TRBJ2-7	TGCGCCAGCAGCCAAGATACAGGATCCTACGAGCAGTACTTC	CASSQDTGSYEQYF
.	TRBV27	.	TRBJ2-5	TGTGCCAGCGCCAAAAATTCCCTCCAAGAGACCCAGTACTTC	CASAKNSLQETQYF
.	TRBV6-1	.	TRBJ2-5	TGTGCCAGCAGTGAGGATTGGGGCGTTGAGACCCAGTACTTC	CASSEDWGVETQYF
TRBD2	TRBV4-3	many	TRBJ2-1	TGCGCCAGCAGCCTCCGGACTAGCGGGAGTCTATACAATGAGCAGTTCTTC	CASSLRTSGSLYNEQFF
.	TRBV5-5	.	TRBJ2-1	TGTGCCAGCAGCTCAATACCCTCTTACAATGAGCAGTTCTTC	CASSSIPSYNEQFF
.	TRBV6-2/TRBV6-3	few	TRBJ2-2	TGTGCCAGCAGTTACTCGAAGGTGTACACCGGGGAGCTGTTTTTT	CASSYSKVYTGELFF
TRBD1	TRBV7-8	many	TRBJ1-5	TGTGCCAGCAGCTCAGTGGGGTCCGGGACAGCTAATCAGCCCCAGCATTTT	CASSSVGSGTANQPQHF
.	TRBV5-1	.	TRBJ1-2	TGCGCCAGCAGCTTAGGGGGGGGAGCTGACTATGGCTACACCTTC	CASSLGGGADYGYTF
.	TRBV6-6	many	TRBJ1-4	TGTGCCAGCAGCCTTGACGGGCTTAATGAAAAACTGTTTTTT	CASSLDGLNEKLFF
.	TRBV12-3/TRBV12-4	many	TRBJ1-2	TGTGCCAGCAGTTTGGGCGACGGCTATGGCTACACCTTC	CASSLGDGYGYTF
.	TRBV13	many	TRBJ2-1	TGTGCCAGCAGCTCCCCGGGACAAACGATATACAATGAGCAGTTCTTC	CASSSPGQTIYNEQFF
.	TRBV30	.	TRBJ1-1	TGTGCCTGGAGTGTAAGCCCAGAATGGGGGAACGCTGAAGCTTTCTTT	CAWSVSPEWGNAEAFF
TRBD2	TRBV7-2	many	TRBJ2-1	TGTGCCAGCAGCTTAGTGACTAGCGGTCCGTTGAATGAGCAGTTCTTC	CASSLVTSGPLNEQFF
TRBD1	TRBV20-1	many	TRBJ2-7	TGCAGTGCAACTCCGGACAGGGGGCATGAGCAGTACTTC	CSATPDRGHEQYF
.	TRBV2	.	TRBJ1-1	TGTGCCAGCAGAGATGGACCCTTTGGAGCTTTCTTT	CASRDGPFGAFF
.	TRBV4-2	.	TRBJ1-6	TGTGCCAGCAGCCAAGATCCGGGGGGGAACGGGTTTAATTCACCCCTCCACTTT	CASSQDPGGNGFNSPLHF
.	TRBV30	many	TRBJ2-1	TGTGCCTGTCGTGGGGGTAGTGAGCAGTTCTTC	CACRGGSEQFF
.	TRBV20-1	many	TRBJ1-2	TGCAGTGCCTGGGGACGGACCTATGGCTACACCTTC	CSAWGRTYGYTF
TRBD2	TRBV12-3/TRBV12-4	few	TRBJ2-1	TGTGCCAGCGGATTAGCGGGGGTAATTTACAATGAGCAGTTCTTC	CASGLAGVIYNEQFF
TRBD2	TRBV12-3/TRBV12-4	.	TRBJ2-1	TGTGCCAGCAGTGCCAGGGGGGCCGGGACTAGCTATGAGCAGTTCTTC	CASSARGAGTSYEQFF
TRBD1	TRBV5-1	many	TRBJ1-2	TGCGCCAGCAGCTTGACAGGGGATCCTAACTATGGCTACACCTTC	CASSLTGDPNYGYTF
.	TRBV28	.	TRBJ1-5	TGTGCCAGCACTCTCCGCAGGGTGAGCAATCAGCCCCAGCATTTT	CASTLRRVSNQPQHF
.	TRBV20-1	few	TRBJ2-5	TGCAGTGCTAGACCCCAGGAGACCCAGTACTTC	CSARPQETQYF
.	TRBV13	.	TRBJ1-1	TGTGCCAGTTTACGGGACACTGAAGCTTTCTTT	CASLRDTEAFF
TRBD2	TRBV19	.	TRBJ2-2	TGTGCCAGTAAAGGGGCGGGAGTGGGCACCGGGGAGCTGTTTTTT	CASKGAGVGTGELFF
TRBD1	TRBV11-3	many	TRBJ2-3	TGTGCCAGCAGCCTCGGGACAGGGAGAAAGGATACGCAGTATTTT	CASSLGTGRKDTQYF
.	TRBV20-1	many	TRBJ2-7	TGCAGTGCGAAGCCCGGGGGTGGGTCCTACGAGCAGTACTTC	CSAKPGGGSYEQYF
.	TRBV7-9	many	TRBJ1-5	TGTGCCAGCAGCCGGACAGAATCCAATCAGCCCCAGCATTTT	CASSRTESNQPQHF
.	TRBV9	many	TRBJ1-3	TGTGCCAGCAGCGTAGGTCAGGCCGGCGGAAACACCATATATTTT	CASSVGQAGGNTIYF